The 21 T cell receptor beta chains in this list originate from one sample, sequenced in a study of T cell responses to AZD1222 COVID-19 vaccine. This table comes from immunoSEQ multiplex PCR, and its TCRdb copy is limited to in-frame clones, with some not included. The table includes under 200,000 clones, approximately 95% detected once. Specimen: peripheral blood, collected on day 0 of AZD1222 vaccination. The receptors derive from an adult in good health.

This rearrangement joins TRBV6-2 or TRBV6-3 to TRBJ1-1; no firm D call. The CDR3 is 16 amino acids. Germline-derived CDR1 and CDR2 are MNHEY and SVGEGT. Deletions cut 5 bases from V and 2 bases from J, with 18 bases between. The CDR3 region is CASSHGGYGVNTEAFF. CDR3 in DNA: TGTGCCAGCAGTCATGGCGGATACGGGGTAAACACTGAAGCTTTCTTT.

This clone appeared once. The chain has TRBV19 and TRBJ1-5, with 8 nucleotides matching TRBD1. Trimming cost V 4 bases and J 4 bases; bases outside gene matches: 9. Germline values: CDR1 LNHDA, CDR2 SQIVND (reference sequence). The CDR3 spans 16 residues. As DNA, the CDR3 is TGTGCCAGTAGTAGTAAGGACAGGGTCTGGAATCAGCCCCAGCATTTT. Translated: CASSSKDRVWNQPQHF.

The chain employs TRBV5-1 and TRBJ2-3, with 12 nucleotides matching TRBD2. J lost 1 base, V lost 8 bases, and 11 bases had no gene match. The CDR3 sequence is 17 residues long. Germline V gene sequence: CDR1 SGHRS, CDR2 YFSETQ. The CDR3 loop reads CASMGLAGVKGTDTQYF. CDR3 sequence (DNA): TGCGCCAGTATGGGACTAGCGGGTGTCAAGGGCACAGATACGCAGTATTTT.

The chain has TRBV28 and TRBJ1-2, with D maybe TRBD1 (5 bases). Trimming took 8 bases from V and 0 from J, leaving 7 bases between them. The length of the CDR3 is 12 residues. In germline, CDR1 is MDHEN, CDR2 SYDVKM. The CDR3 DNA reads TGTGCCAGCGACAGTTCTAACTATGGCTACACCTTC. It is translated as CASDSSNYGYTF.

The rearrangement uses TRBV28 and TRBJ1-1; D perhaps matches TRBD1 (6 bases). V was clipped by 6 bases and J by 1 base, with 21 bases between them. CDR3 length: 17 residues. Germline CDR1 and CDR2: MDHEN and SYDVKM. CDR3 loop: CASSYLGVGGSNTEAFF. The CDR3 bases are TGTGCCAGCAGCTACTTAGGGGTAGGGGGGTCGAACACTGAAGCTTTCTTT.

This clone was detected once. V and J are TRBV7-9 and TRBJ2-5; maybe TRBD1 (5 bases). The CDR3 covers 14 residues. Germline loops: CDR1 SEHNR, CDR2 FQNEAQ (reference sequence). Trimming left V 1 base short and J 5 bases short, with 11 bases between. CDR3 sequence reads: CASSLVGAFETQYF. The CDR3 DNA reads TGTGCCAGCAGCTTAGTAGGGGCTTTCGAGACCCAGTACTTC.

The J gene is TRBJ1-3, the V gene TRBV29-1; D unresolved. The CDR3 runs to 12 residues. CDR1 is SQVTM, CDR2 ANQGSEA, per germline. V was clipped by 4 bases and J by 0 bases, with 4 bases between them. The CDR3, as DNA: TGCAGCGTTGGCCCCTCTGGAAACACCATATATTTT. It is translated as CSVGPSGNTIYF.

This sequence joins TRBV11-1 and TRBJ1-5, with TRBD1 matching 7 bases. Germline V gene lookup returns CDR1 SGHAT and CDR2 FQDESV (reference sequence). The CDR3 extends over 15 amino acids. Trimming took 5 bases from V and 5 from J; bases not matched to a gene: 9. The CDR3 bases are TGTGCCAGCAGCCCAGACAGGGAGGGATATCAGCCCCAGCATTTT. This encodes CASSPDREGYQPQHF.

The gene calls are TRBV12-5 and TRBJ2-6, with D maybe TRBD2 (5 bases). Germline V CDR1 and CDR2: LGHNT, FRNRAP. The CDR3 covers 16 residues. Deletions cut 0 bases from V and 1 base from J, with 7 bases between. DNA for the CDR3: TGTGCTAGTGGTTTGGTACGGGGTTCTGGGGCCAACGTCCTGACTTTC. It specifies CASGLVRGSGANVLTF.

This chain joins TRBV5-1 and TRBJ1-4, with D possibly matching TRBD1 (5 bases). This CDR3 is built from 14 residues. The germline V gene encodes CDR1 SGHRS and CDR2 YFSETQ. V was trimmed by 1 base and J by 8 bases, leaving 12 bases between them. The CDR3 here is CASSLQGTSEKLFF. Here the CDR3 DNA reads TGCGCCAGCAGCTTGCAGGGTACCTCGGAAAAACTGTTTTTT.

The V call is TRBV11-2, the J call TRBJ2-2; D remains unclear. Germline values: CDR1 SGHAT, CDR2 FQNNGV. This CDR3 is 12 amino acids long. V gave up 2 bases and J gave up 6 bases, with 4 bases separating them. The chain's CDR3 is CASSLLAGELFF. Written as DNA, the CDR3 is TGTGCCAGCAGCTTATTAGCCGGGGAGCTGTTTTTT.

The chain recombines TRBV7-9 with TRBJ1-1; no definite D call. Per the germline V gene, CDR1 is SEHNR and CDR2 is FQNEAQ (reference sequence). The CDR3 consists of 17 residues. The V end was cut by 1 base, the J end by 1 base, with 16 bases between. The CDR3 sequence is CASSLVGFGTTNTEAFF. The CDR3 DNA follows: TGTGCCAGCAGCTTAGTAGGGTTCGGAACTACGAACACTGAAGCTTTCTTT.

V and J are TRBV7-2 and TRBJ1-6; perhaps TRBD1 as D (5 bases). V dropped 1 base and J dropped 12 bases, with 10 bases sitting between them. The CDR3 runs to 13 residues. Germline CDR1 and CDR2: SGHTA and FQGNSA. CDR3 nucleotide sequence: TGTGCCAGCAGCTTAGAGTGGGGCAGACCCCTCCACTTT. Translation gives CASSLEWGRPLHF.

This chain joins TRBV18 and TRBJ1-1, with a possible D match to TRBD1 (5 bases). The ends were cut back, 3 bases at V and 4 bases at J, with 12 bases in the middle. Per the germline V gene, CDR1 is KGHSH and CDR2 is LQKENI. This CDR3 is 14 amino acids long. The CDR3 reads CASSPGVGVTEAFF. The DNA of the CDR3 is TGTGCCAGCTCACCCGGGGTGGGGGTCACTGAAGCTTTCTTT.

The chain carries TRBV20-1 and TRBJ1-2; D uncertain. V lost 3 bases, J lost 5 bases, and 13 bases lay in between. Germline lookup yields CDR1 DFQATT and CDR2 SNEGSKA (reference sequence). This CDR3 is built from 13 residues. DNA for the CDR3: TGCAGTGCTAGTGGGCCAATGTCATATGGCTACACCTTC. Its protein is CSASGPMSYGYTF.

V usage is TRBV20-1 and J usage is TRBJ1-4; D may be TRBD1 (6 bases). Germline loops: CDR1 DFQATT, CDR2 SNEGSKA (reference sequence). CDR3 length equals 11 residues. Deletions cut 7 bases from V and 5 bases from J, with 8 bases between. DNA of the CDR3: TGCAGTGGGGGGCGGAATGAAAAACTGTTTTTT. This encodes CSGGRNEKLFF.

In DNA form, the CDR3 reads TGTGCCAGCAGCCAAGTGACCGGAGGGTACGAGCAGTACTTC. This translates into CASSQVTGGYEQYF. The chain employs TRBV3-1 (or the pseudogene TRBV3-2) and TRBJ2-7; a weak D match, TRBD2 (6 bases). Deletions cut 1 base from V and 4 bases from J, with 11 bases between. Per the germline V gene, CDR1 is LGHDT and CDR2 is YNNKEL (reference sequence). CDR3 size: 14 residues.

The rearrangement links TRBV7-6 to TRBJ2-7, with D perhaps TRBD2 (7 bases). Germline assignment: CDR1 SGHVS and CDR2 FNYEAQ. The length of the CDR3 is 14 residues. The V gene lost 3 bases and the J gene lost 2 bases, with 11 bases spanning the gap. CDR3 coding DNA: TGTGCCAGCAGCTTGGGGGGGGCAGCCTACGAGCAGTACTTC. Translation: CASSLGGAAYEQYF.

This chain links TRBV7-9 with TRBJ1-1; 11 positions agree with TRBD1. CDR1 is SEHNR and CDR2 is FQNEAQ in the germline V gene (reference sequence). The CDR3 extends over 15 amino acids. J was trimmed by 3 bases and V by 5 bases; bases with no gene match: 5. The CDR3 DNA follows: TGTGCCAGCAGCACAGGACAGGGGGCGGACACTGAAGCTTTCTTT. Amino acids: CASSTGQGADTEAFF.

This sequence joins TRBV21-1 and TRBJ1-6; the table gives TRBD1 as D, unverified against the DNA. TRBV21-1 is a listed pseudogene. CDR3 length: 19 residues. CDR3 nucleotide sequence: TGTGCCAGCAGCAAAGGTCGGGGACAGGGGAGCTCCTATAATTCACCCCTCCACTTT. This sequence encodes CASSKGRGQGSSYNSPLHF.

The V call is TRBV15, the J call TRBJ1-1; possibly TRBD1 for D (6 bases). V was trimmed by 5 bases and J by 5 bases, leaving 18 bases between them. From germline, CDR1 is LNHNV and CDR2 YYDKDF (reference sequence). CDR3 length: 15 amino acids. CDR3 DNA sequence: TGTGCCACCAGCTCCCCCGGAGTAGGGGGAACTGAAGCTTTCTTT. The encoded protein is CATSSPGVGGTEAFF.